Below, 14 T cell receptor beta chains from the same sample are listed, as sequenced in a study of shared clonotypes between healthy human individuals. TCRdb's table, derived via immunoSEQ multiplex PCR, lists solely in-frame clones and lacks some. The table lists approximately 88,000 clones, almost 70% of them singletons. What was sequenced was memory CD8+ T cells sorted from blood. Subset indicated: CD45RO+ cells pooled with CCR7-negative TemRA cells. The receptors derive from a man aged 25-40 years in good health.

This clone qualifies as medium-sized (0.01 to 0.1%). V usage is TRBV6-1 and J usage is TRBJ2-1; 10 bases match TRBD2. CDR1 is MNHNS, CDR2 SASEGT, per germline. The trim removed 8 bases at V and 10 bases at J, leaving 8 bases unmatched. The CDR3 runs 13 residues. CDR3 bases: TGTGCCAGCGGGCTAGCGGGGGCGAACGAGCAGTTCTTC. As protein: CASGLAGANEQFF.

This chain uses TRBV2 with TRBJ2-7; D uncertain. Germline assignment: CDR1 SNHLY and CDR2 FYNNEI. The CDR3 totals 14 residues. V gave up 3 bases and J gave up 3 bases, with 12 bases separating them. CDR3 in DNA: TGTGCCAGCAGTGATCCTCGGACGATCTACGAGCAGTACTTC. Amino acid sequence: CASSDPRTIYEQYF.

V is TRBV10-3 and J is TRBJ1-5, with D tentatively TRBD1 (6 bases). The germline CDR1 and CDR2 sequences are ENHRY and SYGVKD. The V end lost 5 bases, the J end lost 2 bases, and 13 bases lay between the germline ends. This CDR3 contains 15 residues. DNA of the CDR3: TGTGCCATCAGTTTTTCAGGGGAGGGCAATCAGCCCCAGCATTTT. Encoded protein: CAISFSGEGNQPQHF.

The chain employs TRBV4-1 and TRBJ2-4, with TRBD1 as a possible D gene (6 bases). Germline CDR1 and CDR2: MGHRA and YSYEKL. V dropped 4 bases and J dropped 6 bases, with 19 bases sitting between them. The CDR3 consists of 16 residues. The CDR3, as DNA: TGCGCCAGCAGCCCTCTGGGGTCTGGACAGCCAAACATTCAGTACTTC. This gives the protein CASSPLGSGQPNIQYF.

The chain uses TRBV2 and TRBJ2-7; TRBD2 aligns across 7 bases. The CDR3 runs 16 residues. V shed 2 bases and J 3 bases; nucleotides not matched to a gene: 10. Per germline, CDR1 SNHLY and CDR2 FYNNEI. The CDR3 protein is CASSEKGLTIFYEQYF. CDR3 bases: TGTGCCAGCAGTGAAAAGGGACTAACCATCTTCTACGAGCAGTACTTC.

The chain has TRBV6-1 and TRBJ1-1; weak D call: TRBD1 (5 bases). V was clipped by 4 bases and J by 5 bases, with 8 bases between them. CDR1 and CDR2 (germline): MNHNS, SASEGT. This CDR3 spans 12 amino acids. CDR3 loop: CASSVGETEAFF. CDR3 DNA sequence: TGTGCCAGCAGTGTGGGGGAAACTGAAGCTTTCTTT.

The rearrangement joins TRBV25-1 to TRBJ2-3; 7 bases fit TRBD2. J gave up 0 bases and V 3 bases, and 12 bases lay outside the gene matches. Germline lookup yields CDR1 MGHDK and CDR2 SYGVNS. The CDR3 length is 18 residues. The CDR3 sequence: CASSDGTGGVHSTDTQYF. The CDR3 DNA is TGTGCCAGCAGTGACGGAACGGGAGGCGTCCATAGCACAGATACGCAGTATTTT.

The sample holds one count of this clone. One junction end disagrees with the germline gene, perhaps due to a read error. The V gene is TRBV7-7, the J gene TRBJ1-1; D unresolved. The CDR3 is made up of 13 amino acids. CDR1 is SSHAT, CDR2 FNYEAQ, per germline (reference sequence). The CDR3 protein is CASSLAEGTEAFF. CDR3 sequence (DNA): TGTGCTAGCAGCTTAGCGGAAGGGACTGAAGCTTTCTTT.

This clone occurred a few times. The gene calls are TRBV5-4 and TRBJ2-7, with 10 bases that match TRBD2. Germline-derived CDR1 and CDR2 are SGHNT and YYREEE (reference sequence). This CDR3 has 14 amino acids. V gave up 4 bases and J gave up 3 bases; unmatched junction bases: 4. CDR3 amino acids: CASSASSGSYEQYF. CDR3 DNA: TGTGCCAGCAGCGCCTCTAGCGGGAGCTACGAGCAGTACTTC. The full variable domain, rest sourced from reference TRBV5-4 and TRBJ2-7, is ETGVTQSPTHLIKTRGQQVTLRCSSQSGHNTVSWYQQALGQGPQFIFQYYREEENGRGNFPPRFSGLQFPNYSSELNVNALELDDSALYLCASSASSGSYEQYFGPGTRLTVT.

This chain joins TRBV7-8 and TRBJ2-2; TRBD1 might be the D (5 bases). The germline V gene encodes CDR1 SGHVS and CDR2 FQNEAQ. The CDR3 is 13 amino acids. V lost 2 bases, J lost 8 bases, and 9 bases lay in between. This CDR3 reads CASSLFRGGELFF. The CDR3 coding sequence is TGTGCCAGCAGCTTATTTAGGGGTGGGGAGCTGTTTTTT.

The V call is TRBV7-8, the J call TRBJ2-3, with 14 bases identical to TRBD2. This CDR3 has 15 amino acids. V dropped 5 bases and J dropped 6; count of bases not matched to a gene: 4. In germline, CDR1 is SGHVS, CDR2 FQNEAQ. The CDR3 region is CASSAGLAGVDTQYF. The CDR3 DNA sequence: TGTGCCAGCAGCGCGGGACTAGCGGGAGTGGATACGCAGTATTTT. The full variable domain, in which reference TRBV7-8 and TRBJ2-3 provide the parts outside the CDR3, is GAGVSQSPRYKVAKRGQDVALRCDPISGHVSLFWYQQALGQGPEFLTYFQNEAQLDKSGLPSDRFFAERPEGSVSTLKIQRTQQEDSAVYLCASSAGLAGVDTQYFGPGTRLTVL.

V and J are TRBV7-3 and TRBJ2-1, with no clear D. Germline values: CDR1 SGHTA, CDR2 FQGTGA. The CDR3 runs 15 residues. V was clipped by 2 bases and J by 0 bases, with 8 bases between them. The CDR3 here is CASSLAAFSYNEQFF. The DNA of the CDR3 is TGTGCCAGCAGCTTAGCGGCGTTCTCCTACAATGAGCAGTTCTTC.

The chain joins TRBV7-2 to TRBJ2-5, with TRBD2 matching over 8 bases. J was trimmed by 7 bases and V by 5 bases; bases with no gene match: 6. CDR1 is SGHTA, CDR2 FQGNSA, per germline. The CDR3 extends over 13 amino acids. The CDR3 DNA sequence: TGTGCCAGCAGCACGGGAGGGAAGGGGACCCAGTACTTC. Its translation: CASSTGGKGTQYF.

The chain employs TRBV2 and TRBJ2-1; no clear D. The V end was cut by 6 bases, the J end by 6 bases, with 6 bases between. The CDR3 is 11 amino acids. Germline CDR1 is SNHLY and CDR2 is FYNNEI. The CDR3 DNA reads as TGTGCCAGCAGATACAGCAATGAGCAGTTCTTC. As protein: CASRYSNEQFF.